The 27 T cell receptor beta chains below come from one sample, sequenced in a study of blood T cell repertoires in COVID-19. Data came from immunoSEQ multiplex PCR; TCRdb stores just in-frame clones and leaves some out. The table has approximately 190,000 clones, approximately 80% seen once. Material for sequencing was peripheral blood. Receptors were obtained from a human donor in a cohort sampled during active COVID-19.

V usage is TRBV4-1 and J usage is TRBJ2-1; the D gene is possibly TRBD1 (6 bases). The V gene lost 4 bases and the J gene lost 7 bases, with 20 bases spanning the gap. Germline assignment: CDR1 MGHRA and CDR2 YSYEKL. This CDR3 spans 16 amino acids. CDR3 sequence (DNA): TGCGCCAGCAGCCGAGGCCAAAACAGGGATCCGAATGAGCAGTTCTTC. Translating it yields CASSRGQNRDPNEQFF.

The V gene is TRBV7-2, the J gene TRBJ2-3, with 8 nucleotides matching TRBD2. The CDR3 has 18 amino acids. Looked up from germline, CDR1 is SGHTA and CDR2 is FQGNSA. V was pared by 1 base and J by 0 bases, with 9 bases of the junction left unmatched. The CDR3 DNA reads as TGTGCCAGCAGCTTAGAGGCGGGGGGCATATCTAGCACAGATACGCAGTATTTT. Translating gives CASSLEAGGISSTDTQYF.

The chain uses TRBV18 and TRBJ2-2, with a possible D match to TRBD2 (6 bases). The CDR3 is 16 residues long. Germline V gene sequence: CDR1 KGHSH, CDR2 LQKENI. The V end lost 6 bases, the J end lost 4 bases, and 18 bases lay between the germline ends. The CDR3 reads CASSRGSRVSTGELFF. In DNA form, the CDR3 reads TGTGCCAGCTCCCGGGGGAGCAGGGTATCCACCGGGGAGCTGTTTTTT.

The genes are TRBV19 and TRBJ2-5, with a possible D match to TRBD2 (6 bases). Trimming left V 5 bases short and J 7 bases short, with 14 bases between. The germline gives CDR1 LNHDA, CDR2 SQIVND (reference sequence). CDR3 length: 13 amino acids. The CDR3 coding sequence is TGTGCCAGTAGTGGGCAGGTGGGGGGGACCCAGTACTTC. It translates to CASSGQVGGTQYF.

This chain links TRBV3-1 (or the pseudogene TRBV3-2) with TRBJ1-4; 7 nucleotides agree with TRBD1. The V and J ends lost 7 bases and 6 bases, in that order; junction bases with no gene match: 8. The germline gives CDR1 LGHDT, CDR2 YNNKEL (reference sequence). CDR3 size: 14 residues. CDR3 protein: CASNNGGTDEKLFF. CDR3 DNA: TGTGCCAGCAACAACGGCGGGACAGATGAAAAACTGTTTTTT.

This chain connects TRBV5-1 to TRBJ1-1; a weak D match, TRBD1 (6 bases). The V end lost 3 bases, the J end lost 0 bases, and 18 bases lay between the germline ends. CDR1 is SGHRS and CDR2 is YFSETQ in the germline V gene. This CDR3 has 17 amino acids. For the CDR3, the DNA is TGCGCCAGCAGCTCCCCGCAGGGAGGGGGAATGAACACTGAAGCTTTCTTT. This codes for CASSSPQGGGMNTEAFF.

V usage is TRBV27 and J usage is TRBJ1-6, with D uncertain. Germline CDR1 MNHEY, CDR2 SMNVEV (reference sequence). The CDR3 has 15 residues. Trimming shortened V by 0 bases and J by 10 bases, and 13 bases separated the two germline ends. The CDR3 bases are TGTGCCAGCAGTTTATCGCGGGGAACGGCGTCACCCCTCCACTTT. Its protein product is CASSLSRGTASPLHF.

This clone occurred once. The chain's CDR3 is CASSSPSQGSGNTIYF. CDR3 sequence (DNA): TGTGCCAGCAGTTCCCCCTCACAGGGGTCTGGAAACACCATATATTTT. J is TRBJ1-3 and V is TRBV27, with 7 bases fitting TRBD1. The CDR3 spans 16 residues. Germline lookup yields CDR1 MNHEY and CDR2 SMNVEV (reference sequence). The ends lost 4 bases at V and 1 base at J; junction bases unmatched: 7.

This clone was counted a few times. This sequence joins TRBV24-1 and TRBJ1-3, with D possibly matching TRBD1 (6 bases). V was trimmed by 9 bases and J by 4 bases, leaving 12 bases between them. The V gene's germline CDR1 is KGHDR and CDR2 SFDVKD. This CDR3 contains 13 residues. As DNA, the CDR3 is TGTGCCACCGCAACAGGGCCGGGAAACACCATATATTTT. It codes for CATATGPGNTIYF.

The chain couples TRBV24-1 to TRBJ2-1; maybe TRBD2 (5 bases). Germline V gene lookup returns CDR1 KGHDR and CDR2 SFDVKD. The CDR3 extends over 15 amino acids. Trimming stripped 3 bases from V and 5 bases from J, with 13 bases between. CDR3 amino acids: CATSDGLLYHNEQFF. The CDR3 DNA follows: TGTGCCACCAGTGATGGACTCTTATACCACAATGAGCAGTTCTTC.

V usage is TRBV29-1 and J usage is TRBJ1-1; 7 nucleotides line up with TRBD1. The CDR3 is 13 amino acids. CDR1 is SQVTM and CDR2 is ANQGSEA in the germline V gene. Trimming took 8 bases from V and 0 from J; bases not matched to a gene: 6. The DNA of the CDR3 is TGCAGCTCACGACAGGGAGTGAACACTGAAGCTTTCTTT. Encoded protein: CSSRQGVNTEAFF.

This sequence joins TRBV2 and TRBJ2-1; D possibly corresponds to TRBD2 (5 bases). The CDR3 has 12 residues. CDR1 is SNHLY and CDR2 is FYNNEI in the germline V gene. Trimming removed 3 bases at V and 12 bases at J, with 12 bases between. The CDR3 DNA is TGTGCCAGCAGTGAGAGTGCACTAGTGCAGTTCTTC. Translating gives CASSESALVQFF.

The chain carries TRBV19 and TRBJ2-2; TRBD2 matches at 10 bases. The CDR3 consists of 16 residues. V gave up 9 bases and J gave up 8 bases; unmatched junction bases: 15. In germline, CDR1 is LNHDA, CDR2 SQIVND (reference sequence). In nucleotides, the CDR3 is TGTGCCAGGACCCGGGTACAGCGGGAGGGCATGGGGGAGCTGTTTTTT. Translating gives CARTRVQREGMGELFF.

V gene TRBV25-1 combines with J gene TRBJ1-3, with D possibly TRBD1 on 6 matching bases. Trimming left V 6 bases short and J 2 bases short, with 11 bases between. The V gene's germline CDR1 is MGHDK and CDR2 SYGVNS. This CDR3 spans 14 amino acids. CDR3 residues: CASSSGQTGNTIYF. In DNA, the CDR3 is TGTGCCAGCAGCTCGGGACAAACTGGAAACACCATATATTTT.

The rearrangement links TRBV4-2 to TRBJ1-4, with D unclear. V was trimmed by 1 base and J by 1 base, leaving 10 bases between them. The CDR3 spans 16 residues. Per the germline V gene, CDR1 is LGHNA and CDR2 is YNFKEQ. The chain's CDR3 is CASSQGPGRTNEKLFF. CDR3 DNA sequence: TGTGCCAGCAGCCAAGGCCCGGGGAGAACTAATGAAAAACTGTTTTTT.

The rearrangement links TRBV19 to TRBJ2-1, with TRBD2 identical over 8 bases. V lost 6 bases and J lost 9; bases outside the gene matches: 16. Germline lookup yields CDR1 LNHDA and CDR2 SQIVND (reference sequence). The CDR3 has 16 residues. Here the CDR3 DNA reads TGTGCCAGTAGCCCAAGCGGGAGAGGGCTAGAGGCTGAGCAGTTCTTC. Its protein product is CASSPSGRGLEAEQFF. Full variable domain (remainder filled in from reference TRBV19 and TRBJ2-1): DGGITQSPKYLFRKEGQNVTLSCEQNLNHDAMYWYRQDPGQGLRLIYYSQIVNDFQKGDIAEGYSVSREKKESFPLTVTSAQKNPTAFYLCASSPSGRGLEAEQFFGPGTRLTVL.

Points on this clone: The same CDR3 can be traced to other DNA sequences in this sample. The V call is TRBV7-8, the J call TRBJ1-1; 7 nucleotides match TRBD1. The CDR3 is made up of 14 amino acids. Per germline, CDR1 SGHVS and CDR2 FQNEAQ. V lost 5 bases, J lost 1 base, and 4 bases stayed unmatched. The CDR3 DNA is TGTGCCAGCAGCCCGGGGACAGCGAACACTGAAGCTTTCTTT. Translating it yields CASSPGTANTEAFF.

The chain has TRBV27 and TRBJ2-7; D uncertain. V was trimmed by 0 bases and J by 3 bases, leaving 6 bases between them. CDR3 size: 13 residues. The germline CDR1 and CDR2 sequences are MNHEY and SMNVEV (reference sequence). CDR3 coding DNA: TGTGCCAGCAGTTTATCGGGCAGCTACGAGCAGTACGTC. This encodes CASSLSGSYEQYV.

The V gene is TRBV24-1, the J gene TRBJ2-3, with 9 bases identical to TRBD1. The V gene's germline CDR1 is KGHDR and CDR2 SFDVKD. This CDR3 is 15 amino acids long. The J segment lost 4 bases and the V segment lost 5 bases, leaving 6 bases of the junction unmatched. The CDR3 sequence is CATSGGQGWSDTQYF. In nucleotides, the CDR3 is TGTGCCACCAGTGGGGGACAGGGTTGGTCAGATACGCAGTATTTT.

The chain links TRBV6-1 to TRBJ2-7; D not certain. In germline, CDR1 is MNHNS, CDR2 SASEGT. The CDR3 is made up of 15 amino acids. V was pared by 2 bases and J by 0 bases, with 11 bases between. The CDR3 nucleotides read TGTGCCAGCAGTGAAATCTACTCCAACTCCTACGAGCAGTACGTC. Translated, it gives CASSEIYSNSYEQYV.

The chain combines TRBV18 with TRBJ1-2, with a tentative D call TRBD1 (6 bases). The CDR3 has 15 amino acids. Trimming shortened V by 4 bases and J by 0 bases, and 12 bases separated the two germline ends. The V gene's germline CDR1 is KGHSH and CDR2 LQKENI. The CDR3 loop reads CASSRDQGTNYGYTF. In DNA, the CDR3 is TGTGCCAGCTCACGCGACCAGGGGACTAACTATGGCTACACCTTC. Based on the CDR3 plus reference TRBV18 and TRBJ1-2, the full variable domain is NAGVMQNPRHLVRRRGQEARLRCSPMKGHSHVYWYRQLPEEGLKFMVYLQKENIIDESGMPKERFSAEFPKEGPSILRIQQVVRGDSAAYFCASSRDQGTNYGYTFGSGTRLTVV.

The rearrangement links TRBV9 to TRBJ1-3; D ambiguous. Germline V gene sequence: CDR1 SGDLS, CDR2 YYNGEE. This CDR3 spans 13 amino acids. Deletions cut 0 bases from V and 8 bases from J, with 9 bases between. The CDR3 is CASSVALRDTIYF. In DNA, the CDR3 is TGTGCCAGCAGCGTAGCCTTGAGAGACACCATATATTTT.

This clone has a handful of counts. V is TRBV29-1 and J is TRBJ1-2, with D unresolved. In germline, CDR1 is SQVTM, CDR2 ANQGSEA. The CDR3 runs to 9 residues. Deletions cut 6 bases from V and 6 bases from J, with 5 bases between. The CDR3 nucleotides read TGCAGCGTCACTAATGGCTACACCTTC. Its protein is CSVTNGYTF.

This clone was found once. The chain links TRBV18 to TRBJ2-7; D is possibly TRBD2 (6 bases). From germline, CDR1 is KGHSH and CDR2 LQKENI. The V gene lost 1 base and the J gene lost 6 bases, with 13 bases spanning the gap. The CDR3 spans 14 residues. The CDR3 region has the DNA TGTGCCAGCTCACCACTAGCGGTCCCTTTCGAGCAGTACTTC. Protein product: CASSPLAVPFEQYF.

Turning to this clone: Mismatch with germline at one junction end may stem from a read error. The chain links TRBV7-2 to TRBJ2-7, with 8 bases aligning to TRBD2. This CDR3 has 15 residues. The germline gives CDR1 SGHTA, CDR2 FQGNSA. In nucleotides, the CDR3 is TGTGCCAGCAGCTTAGACGGGAGGGCCACCTATGAGCAGTACTTC. The encoded protein is CASSLDGRATYEQYF.

This clone was seen more than once but under ten times. The genes are TRBV30 and TRBJ2-3; D gene uncertain. The CDR3 spans 15 residues. Germline values: CDR1 GTSNPN, CDR2 SVGIG (reference sequence). Trimming pared 0 bases from V and 1 base from J, leaving 11 bases between. CDR3 in DNA: TGTGCCTGGAGTGTAGGCTTGACTCGCACAGATACGCAGTATTTT. The encoded protein is CAWSVGLTRTDTQYF.

The chain links TRBV6-6 to TRBJ2-7; maybe TRBD1 (6 bases). Trimming shortened V by 5 bases and J by 2 bases, and 10 bases separated the two germline ends. Germline CDR1 and CDR2: MNHNY and SVGAGI (reference sequence). The CDR3 is made up of 13 amino acids. Written as DNA, the CDR3 is TGTGCCAGCAGTCGGGACAAAGCCTACGAGCAGTACGTC. Residues: CASSRDKAYEQYV.